The present T cell receptor (beta chain) was sequenced within a study of blood T cell repertoires in COVID-19. Study in general: The samples span acute and convalescent COVID-19 from the United States, Italy and Spain. In each case, the material was cDNA or gDNA derived from T cells, B-cell-depleted T cells, or PBMCs.

The V and J ends lost 10 bases and 4 bases, in that order; junction bases with no gene match: 6. This CDR3 region has 14 residues. Per the germline V gene, CDR1 is MNHEY and CDR2 is SVGAGI. In the original processing: Cell counts per sample came from amplifying reference gene primers. Clones were sequenced by immunoSEQ multiplex PCR, and TCRdb holds only the in-frame ones, with some missing. The V and J calls and clone size come from that table; D and trimming were worked out from the DNA. The data contain about 180,000 clones, approximately 83% of them singletons. This rearrangement joins TRBV6-5 to TRBJ1-6; 8 bases align to TRBD1. The specimen sequenced was peripheral blood. The source of this sequence is a human donor in a cohort sampled during active COVID-19. CDR3 loop: CATSRQGYNSPLHF. DNA for the CDR3: TGTGCCACTAGCCGACAGGGGTATAATTCACCCCTCCACTTT.